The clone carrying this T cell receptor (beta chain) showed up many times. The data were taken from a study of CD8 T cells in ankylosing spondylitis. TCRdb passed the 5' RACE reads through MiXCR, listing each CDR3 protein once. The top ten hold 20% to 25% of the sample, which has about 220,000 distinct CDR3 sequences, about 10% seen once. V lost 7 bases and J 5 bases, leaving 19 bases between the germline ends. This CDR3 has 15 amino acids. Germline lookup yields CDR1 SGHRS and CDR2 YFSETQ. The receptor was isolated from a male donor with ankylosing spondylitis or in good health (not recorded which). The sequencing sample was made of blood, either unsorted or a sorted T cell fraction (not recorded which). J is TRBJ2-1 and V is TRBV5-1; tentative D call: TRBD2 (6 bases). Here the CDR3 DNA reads TGCGCCAGCCTTTTGCCAACCGGGGGACACAATGAGCAGTTCTTC. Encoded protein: CASLLPTGGHNEQFF.